In this sample, the clone carrying this T cell receptor (beta chain) turned up many times. Its target is not known. These data originate in a study of T cells in Graves' hyperthyroidism and ophthalmopathy. Study-level information: Once the initial diagnosis was made, peripheral blood was obtained before any treatment.

This CDR3 spans 15 amino acids. Trimming took off 1 base at V and 5 bases at J, with 12 bases between the two ends. The germline gives CDR1 SGHAT, CDR2 FQNNGV. The study, taken as a whole, reports: Blood held most thyroid clonotypes expanded above 0.001 frequency.

Thyroid ultrasound and orbital computed tomography, with clinical symptoms and serum thyroxine and TRAb, informed diagnoses. About 9.4 ml fresh peripheral blood yielded the PBMCs. There were TCR beta CDR3 regions amplified from RNA transcripts. The HTBI primer set was used in a first-round RT-PCR of the TCR CDR3. MiXCR, applied by TCRdb to the multiplex PCR reads, yields one record per CDR3 protein. The sample yields 250,000 to 300,000 distinct CDR3 sequences, roughly 19% seen once. The receptor comes from a man aged 45 to 65 with Graves' ophthalmopathy. The sequenced material came from blood. The rearrangement joins TRBV11-2 to TRBJ1-5, with D uncertain. The CDR3 DNA follows: TGTGCCAGCAGCTTAGGGGAAACGGTTGATCAGCCCCAGCATTTT. Translating it yields CASSLGETVDQPQHF.